Presented here are 15 T cell receptor beta chains from one specimen sequenced in a study of blood T cell repertoires in COVID-19. The data were produced by immunoSEQ multiplex PCR, yet TCRdb's version contains in-frame clones alone and is incomplete. Here the sample spans 130,000 to 150,000 clones, around 87% being singletons. What was sequenced was PBMCs or T cells enriched from blood (not recorded which). The receptors originated from a woman in her 30s with acute COVID-19.

The chain carries TRBV29-1 and TRBJ2-3; no definite D call. Germline V gives CDR1 SQVTM, CDR2 ANQGSEA. The CDR3 extends over 12 amino acids. Trimming took off 6 bases at V and 4 bases at J, with 11 bases between the two ends. CDR3 residues: CSVRKAADTQYF. In DNA form, the CDR3 reads TGCAGCGTCCGAAAAGCCGCAGATACGCAGTATTTT.

The chain has TRBV18 and TRBJ2-5; 8 bases agree with TRBD2. V lost 4 bases, J lost 7 bases, and 17 bases stayed unmatched. This CDR3 region has 17 residues. CDR1 is KGHSH, CDR2 LQKENI, per germline. CDR3 sequence reads: CASSQLQRTSSGVTQYF. CDR3 in DNA: TGTGCCAGCTCACAACTACAAAGGACTAGCTCCGGGGTGACCCAGTACTTC.

The gene calls are TRBV28 and TRBJ2-7; a possible D gene is TRBD1 (6 bases). The CDR3 has 14 residues. Germline V gene sequence: CDR1 MDHEN, CDR2 SYDVKM. Trimming pared 4 bases from V and 0 bases from J, leaving 10 bases between. CDR3 sequence: CASSSGQSSYEQYF. The CDR3 coding sequence is TGTGCCAGCAGTTCCGGACAGAGCTCCTACGAGCAGTACTTC.

This sequence joins TRBV11-3 and TRBJ2-7; D may be TRBD2 (7 bases). Looked up from germline, CDR1 is SGHNT and CDR2 is YENEEA. This CDR3 contains 16 residues. V lost 4 bases to trimming and J lost 4 bases, with 20 bases between them. CDR3 amino acids: CASSSQQGGKSYEQYF. CDR3 DNA sequence: TGTGCCAGCAGCTCACAACAGGGAGGGAAATCTTACGAGCAGTACTTC.

The rearrangement joins TRBV18 to TRBJ2-7; possibly TRBD2 for D (7 bases). Germline CDR1 and CDR2: KGHSH and LQKENI. V was pared by 4 bases and J by 6 bases, with 13 bases between. The CDR3 consists of 13 residues. Here the CDR3 reads CASSRGGLSEQYF. In DNA form, the CDR3 reads TGTGCCAGCTCACGCGGGGGCCTCTCCGAGCAGTACTTC.

The chain employs TRBV11-2 and TRBJ2-7; D perhaps matches TRBD1 (5 bases). Germline CDR1 reads SGHAT; CDR2 reads FQNNGV. The CDR3 contains 15 residues. Trimming stripped 5 bases from V and 0 bases from J, with 14 bases between. DNA for the CDR3: TGTGCCAGCAGCCAGGGCGGCGGAAACTCCTACGAGCAGTACTTC. Its translation: CASSQGGGNSYEQYF.

V usage is TRBV30 and J usage is TRBJ2-7; 7 bases are a match to TRBD2. Per the germline V gene, CDR1 is GTSNPN and CDR2 is SVGIG (reference sequence). This CDR3 is 13 amino acids long. V gave up 0 bases and J gave up 4 bases; unmatched junction bases: 3. The CDR3 protein is CAWSVRSGYEQYF. DNA for the CDR3: TGTGCCTGGAGTGTACGTAGCGGGTACGAGCAGTACTTC.

Concerning this clone: A read error may produce the germline difference seen at one junction end. This chain connects TRBV11-1 to TRBJ1-1, with D possibly matching TRBD1 (6 bases). Looked up from germline, CDR1 is SGHAT and CDR2 is FQDESV (reference sequence). CDR3 size: 11 residues. CDR3 nucleotides: TGTGCCAGCAGCTCCCTGCTCCTAGGGGGCTTT. Its translation is CASSSLLLGGF.

V gene TRBV28 combines with J gene TRBJ1-1, with 8 bases lining up with TRBD1. The CDR3 runs 16 residues. V lost 5 bases and J lost 3; bases outside the gene matches: 11. The germline V gene encodes CDR1 MDHEN and CDR2 SYDVKM. Here the CDR3 reads CASSPPSTGADTEAFF. DNA for the CDR3: TGTGCCAGCAGTCCGCCTTCGACAGGGGCAGACACTGAAGCTTTCTTT.

The rearrangement links TRBV5-1 to TRBJ2-2; D unclear. CDR1 and CDR2 from the germline V gene are SGHRS and YFSETQ. This CDR3 spans 15 amino acids. The germline V and J ends were trimmed by 0 bases and 4 bases, with 10 bases remaining between them. CDR3 nucleotides: TGCGCCAGCAGCTTGGACTGGGCCACCACCGGGGAGCTGTTTTTT. Its translation is CASSLDWATTGELFF.

A few counts support this clone. The rearrangement joins TRBV4-2 to TRBJ1-4; no firm D call. Germline V gene sequence: CDR1 LGHNA, CDR2 YNFKEQ. There are 16 residues in the CDR3. Deletions cut 4 bases from V and 0 bases from J, with 12 bases between. CDR3 bases: TGTGCCAGCAGCCCGGAATGGACTGCAACTAATGAAAAACTGTTTTTT. Its protein product is CASSPEWTATNEKLFF.

The chain couples TRBV6-4 to TRBJ2-3; 10 positions agree with TRBD1. This CDR3 has 15 amino acids. J was trimmed by 2 bases and V by 5 bases; bases with no gene match: 4. Germline lookup yields CDR1 MRHNA and CDR2 SNTAGT. The CDR3 protein is CASSPGQGHTDTQYF. CDR3 DNA: TGTGCCAGCAGTCCGGGACAGGGGCACACAGATACGCAGTATTTT.

The CDR3 DNA reads as TGTGCCAGCAGCCGGGACAGGGTTGGCAATCAGCCCCAGCATTTT. This gives the protein CASSRDRVGNQPQHF. The chain is built from TRBV6-5 and TRBJ1-5, with TRBD1 matching 9 bases. Germline V gives CDR1 MNHEY, CDR2 SVGAGI. V was clipped by 6 bases and J by 2 bases; unmatched bases: 5. This CDR3 region has 15 residues.

J is TRBJ2-7 and V is TRBV7-2; 8 bases are a match to TRBD2. There are 18 residues in the CDR3. Germline-derived CDR1 and CDR2 are SGHTA and FQGNSA. With V trimmed by 1 base and J by 2 bases, 13 bases remained unmatched. CDR3 loop: CASSLDVPGGPSAYEQYF. CDR3 DNA: TGTGCCAGCAGCTTAGATGTTCCGGGAGGGCCCTCAGCCTACGAGCAGTACTTC.

This clone was observed a few times. Other DNA sequences in this specimen translate into the identical CDR3. The CDR3 reads CASSRAGGRDEQFF. For the CDR3, the DNA is TGCGCCAGCAGCCGAGCGGGGGGTCGGGATGAGCAGTTCTTC. The chain couples TRBV5-1 to TRBJ2-1; 9 nucleotides align to TRBD2. Germline V CDR1 and CDR2: SGHRS, YFSETQ. V shed 4 bases and J 8 bases; nucleotides not matched to a gene: 7. CDR3 length: 14 amino acids.